One and the same sample provided the 21 T cell receptor beta chains below, sequenced in a study of PD-L1 blockade in urothelial cancer. Profiling relied on immunoSEQ multiplex PCR, and the TCRdb table lists in-frame clones only, not all of them. The sample has approximately 67,000 clones, around 86% seen once. Time point of the sample: pretreatment peripheral blood. The sequences come from PBMCs, collected around atezolizumab (anti-PD-L1) treatment. These receptors were collected from a man aged 55 to 70 with urothelial cancer.

The genes are TRBV19 and TRBJ1-5, with 7 bases matching TRBD1. The V and J ends lost 5 bases and 3 bases, in that order; junction bases with no gene match: 4. Germline CDR1 LNHDA, CDR2 SQIVND (reference sequence). The CDR3 contains 14 residues. The CDR3 DNA is TGTGCCAGTAGTCCAGGGGGACCCAATCAGCCCCAGCATTTT. This sequence encodes CASSPGGPNQPQHF.

V gene TRBV11-3 combines with J gene TRBJ2-1; D unclear. Germline CDR1 is SGHNT and CDR2 is YENEEA. The V and J ends lost 5 bases and 1 base respectively, with 6 bases between them. CDR3 length: 13 residues. CDR3 DNA: TGTGCCAGCAGCCCCGGGTCCTACAATGAGCAGTTCTTC. Encoded protein: CASSPGSYNEQFF.

The chain carries TRBV6-1 and TRBJ1-2; D possibly corresponds to TRBD1 (6 bases). Germline CDR1 is MNHNS and CDR2 is SASEGT. The CDR3 has 15 residues. The V gene lost 3 bases and the J gene lost 2 bases, with 13 bases spanning the gap. The CDR3 bases are TGTGCCAGCAGTGAGGGGGCAGGGGCCAACTATGGCTACACCTTC. Its translation: CASSEGAGANYGYTF.

The chain combines TRBV6-1 with TRBJ1-5; D is uncertain. The V gene lost 1 base and the J gene lost 9 bases, with 16 bases spanning the gap. The length of the CDR3 is 15 residues. Germline lookup yields CDR1 MNHNS and CDR2 SASEGT. The CDR3 DNA reads as TGTGCCAGCAGTGAAGGGGAAGGAGGGCATTGGCCCCAGCATTTT. This encodes CASSEGEGGHWPQHF.

This clone was observed many times. The V and J genes are TRBV10-3 and TRBJ1-6, with TRBD1 identical over 7 bases. Germline V CDR1 and CDR2: ENHRY, SYGVKD. The CDR3 consists of 13 residues. V dropped 6 bases and J dropped 6; count of bases not matched to a gene: 2. Here the CDR3 DNA reads TGTGCCATCAGGGGGGACAGTAATTCACCCCTCCACTTT. The encoded protein is CAIRGDSNSPLHF.

The chain employs TRBV9 and TRBJ2-7; 12 bases agree with TRBD1. The CDR3 totals 15 residues. Germline CDR1 reads SGDLS; CDR2 reads YYNGEE. After removal of 2 bases from V and 4 bases from J, the junction contained 4 bases not matched to a gene. CDR3 sequence reads: CASSVGTGGRYEQYF. CDR3 coding DNA: TGTGCCAGCAGCGTTGGGACAGGGGGCCGGTACGAGCAGTACTTC.

This clone was detected only a few times. V and J are TRBV6-1 and TRBJ2-7; TRBD2 agrees at 7 bases. The CDR3 has 13 amino acids. With 5 bases clipped from V and 0 bases from J, the junction kept 1 base outside the gene matches. Germline values: CDR1 MNHNS, CDR2 SASEGT. The CDR3 coding sequence is TGTGCCAGCAGTTGGGAGGGCTCCTACGAGCAGTACTTC. Encoded protein: CASSWEGSYEQYF.

The chain has TRBV25-1 and TRBJ2-3, with a possible D match to TRBD1 (5 bases). The germline V gene has CDR1 MGHDK and CDR2 SYGVNS. This CDR3 is built from 14 residues. The V end lost 2 bases, the J end lost 8 bases, and 14 bases lay between the germline ends. This CDR3 reads CASSEQGSKGTQYF. The CDR3 nucleotides are TGTGCCAGCAGTGAACAGGGTTCCAAAGGTACGCAGTATTTT. The whole variable domain, remainder taken from reference TRBV25-1 and TRBJ2-3, is EADIYQTPRYLVIGTGKKITLECSQTMGHDKMYWYQQDPGMELHLIHYSYGVNSTEKGDLSSESTVSRIRTEHFPLTLESARPSHTSQYLCASSEQGSKGTQYFGPGTRLTVL.

The CDR3 DNA reads as TGTGCCAGCGGGGGCCTCTACGAGCAGTACTTC. Protein: CASGGLYEQYF. The chain joins TRBV11-3 to TRBJ2-7; D is perhaps TRBD1 (6 bases). The germline V gene encodes CDR1 SGHNT and CDR2 YENEEA. The CDR3 totals 11 residues. Trimming removed 8 bases at V and 3 bases at J, with 8 bases between.

This chain connects TRBV5-1 to TRBJ1-1, with no clear D. The V and J ends lost 0 bases and 3 bases respectively, with 12 bases between them. The CDR3 length is 15 residues. Germline V lookup: CDR1 SGHRS, CDR2 YFSETQ. CDR3 loop: CASSLGELTDTEAFF. CDR3 nucleotides: TGCGCCAGCAGCTTGGGGGAGCTCACCGACACTGAAGCTTTCTTT.

The chain is built from TRBV29-1 and TRBJ1-1, with 9 bases matching TRBD1. This CDR3 has 15 residues. The junction had 19 bases not matched to a gene; V was cut back by 6 bases and J by 11 bases. Per the germline V gene, CDR1 is SQVTM and CDR2 is ANQGSEA. DNA for the CDR3: TGCAGCGTCCTCGACCAAACAGGGGGCGCGCGGTTGGCTTTCTTT. It translates to CSVLDQTGGARLAFF.

V and J are TRBV7-3 and TRBJ2-1; 8 bases fit TRBD2. The CDR3 totals 16 residues. In germline, CDR1 is SGHTA, CDR2 FQGTGA. Losses at the gene ends were 5 bases for V and 3 bases for J; bases not matched to a gene: 9. The CDR3 nucleotides read TGTGCCAGCAGCCCAGGGAGCGGGGGAATCTACAATGAGCAGTTCTTC. Protein product: CASSPGSGGIYNEQFF.

This clone counts as medium-sized (0.01 to 0.1%). The chain joins TRBV19 to TRBJ1-1; D is unresolved. Germline-derived CDR1 and CDR2 are LNHDA and SQIVND (reference sequence). This CDR3 is 11 amino acids long. V lost 8 bases to trimming and J lost 5 bases, with 9 bases between them. The chain's CDR3 is CASPSFTEAFF. CDR3 nucleotide sequence: TGTGCCAGTCCCTCCTTTACTGAAGCTTTCTTT.

The V gene is TRBV5-1, the J gene TRBJ1-2, with 8 positions matching TRBD1. Germline V CDR1 and CDR2: SGHRS, YFSETQ. V trimming: 7 bases; J trimming: 0 bases; junction bases outside the gene matches: 5. The CDR3 spans 14 residues. CDR3 bases: TGCGCCAGCGGAACAGGGGGGGCTAACTATGGCTACACCTTC. Translation: CASGTGGANYGYTF.

The chain is built from TRBV27 and TRBJ2-3; TRBD2 aligns across 7 bases. The CDR3 spans 18 residues. Unmatched junction bases numbered 14, after V lost 4 bases and J lost 1 base. Germline assignment: CDR1 MNHEY and CDR2 SMNVEV (reference sequence). CDR3 sequence (DNA): TGTGCCAGCAGTTATTTAAGAGGCCGGACTAGAGGCACAGATACGCAGTATTTT. It translates to CASSYLRGRTRGTDTQYF.

The gene calls are TRBV5-1 and TRBJ2-5, with 9 bases fitting TRBD1. V shed 5 bases and J 5 bases; nucleotides not matched to a gene: 4. CDR3 size: 13 residues. The V gene's germline CDR1 is SGHRS and CDR2 YFSETQ. The CDR3 protein is CASRGQGGETQYF. The CDR3 DNA reads as TGCGCCAGCAGGGGACAGGGTGGGGAGACCCAGTACTTC.

The V and J genes are TRBV7-8 and TRBJ2-3, with 9 bases fitting TRBD2. The CDR3 runs to 18 residues. V was pared by 1 base and J by 1 base, with 9 bases of the junction left unmatched. CDR1 and CDR2 (germline): SGHVS, FQNEAQ. The CDR3 region is CASSLDPTRTSGTDTQYF. The DNA of the CDR3 is TGTGCCAGCAGCTTAGATCCCACCCGGACTAGCGGCACAGATACGCAGTATTTT.

The rearrangement joins TRBV19 to TRBJ1-1; 9 bases map to TRBD1. The CDR3 covers 17 residues. Germline trimming cut 3 bases from V and 0 bases from J; bases unmatched to any gene: 8. The germline CDR1 and CDR2 sequences are LNHDA and SQIVND (reference sequence). This chain's CDR3 is CASSIGQGISMNTEAFF. CDR3 bases: TGTGCCAGTAGTATTGGACAGGGGATTTCAATGAACACTGAAGCTTTCTTT.

The table lists this clone with a count of one. This chain links TRBV7-6 with TRBJ2-1, with 7 bases lining up with TRBD1. Germline trimming cut 4 bases from V and 9 bases from J; bases unmatched to any gene: 6. The germline gives CDR1 SGHVS, CDR2 FNYEAQ. The CDR3 consists of 13 residues. The CDR3 sequence: CASSSVRGSEQFF. In nucleotides, the CDR3 is TGTGCCAGCAGCTCAGTCAGGGGGAGTGAGCAGTTCTTC.

The sample holds a few counts of this clone. The CDR3 spells CASSLARLMRSNEQFF. Written as DNA, the CDR3 is TGTGCCAGCAGCTTGGCCCGACTAATGCGGTCCAATGAGCAGTTCTTC. The chain uses TRBV5-4 and TRBJ2-1; tentative D call: TRBD2 (5 bases). Trimming pared 0 bases from V and 6 bases from J, leaving 16 bases between. The CDR3 length is 16 residues. Per the germline V gene, CDR1 is SGHNT and CDR2 is YYREEE (reference sequence).

CDR3 residues: CAWGDSSNQPQHF. DNA for the CDR3: TGTGCCTGGGGAGACAGTAGCAATCAGCCCCAGCATTTT. This chain links TRBV30 with TRBJ1-5, with a possible D match to TRBD1 (5 bases). The ends were cut back, 5 bases at V and 0 bases at J, with 8 bases in the middle. In germline, CDR1 is GTSNPN, CDR2 SVGIG (reference sequence). The CDR3 has 13 residues.